This TCR beta chain is from a study of cytomegalovirus exposure and HLA in healthy donors. The PCR used 60 Vbeta and 13 Jbeta primers. The table came from immunoSEQ multiplex PCR; TCRdb's copy has only in-frame clones and leaves some out. The table lists about 150,000 clones, roughly 80% of them singletons. V was shortened by 4 bases and J by 0 bases, with 22 bases between the two germline ends. The germline CDR1 and CDR2 sequences are MNHNS and SASEGT. This CDR3 comprises 19 residues. Sample: PBMCs. The source of this sequence is a woman between 35 and 50 years old in good health and CMV-seronegative. The rearrangement joins TRBV6-1 to TRBJ1-3; D is unclear. DNA for the CDR3: TGTGCCAGCAGTGCCAGGACGGCCCGGAGGGCTAGCTCTGGAAACACCATATATTTT. Translation gives CASSARTARRASSGNTIYF.